Sequencing of this T cell receptor beta chain was carried out in a study of cytomegalovirus exposure and HLA in healthy donors. Whole-study results and caveats: Previous analysis showed most TCR beta V segments were productive about 87% or about 30% of the time. Later analysis found that TCR beta chains associated with HLA were more clonally expanded than other, equally common chains.

The CDR3 runs to 17 residues. The germline CDR1 and CDR2 sequences are LNHDA and SQIVND (reference sequence). The V gene end was trimmed by 6 bases and the J gene end by 0 bases; junction bases not matched to a gene: 9. Remarks on this clone: The antigen is not known.

This PCR relied on a set of 60 Vbeta primers and 13 Jbeta primers. TCRdb's table, derived via immunoSEQ multiplex PCR, lists solely in-frame clones and lacks some. The table lists 190,000 or so clones, around 86% of them singletons. The rearrangement joins TRBV19 to TRBJ2-3; 10 nucleotides line up with TRBD2. The sequenced material came from PBMCs. This receptor was obtained from a man aged 45-65 years in good health and CMV-seronegative. In DNA form, the CDR3 reads TGTGCCAGTAGCACCCGCCGGACTAGCGGTAGCACAGATACGCAGTATTTT. Its translation is CASSTRRTSGSTDTQYF.